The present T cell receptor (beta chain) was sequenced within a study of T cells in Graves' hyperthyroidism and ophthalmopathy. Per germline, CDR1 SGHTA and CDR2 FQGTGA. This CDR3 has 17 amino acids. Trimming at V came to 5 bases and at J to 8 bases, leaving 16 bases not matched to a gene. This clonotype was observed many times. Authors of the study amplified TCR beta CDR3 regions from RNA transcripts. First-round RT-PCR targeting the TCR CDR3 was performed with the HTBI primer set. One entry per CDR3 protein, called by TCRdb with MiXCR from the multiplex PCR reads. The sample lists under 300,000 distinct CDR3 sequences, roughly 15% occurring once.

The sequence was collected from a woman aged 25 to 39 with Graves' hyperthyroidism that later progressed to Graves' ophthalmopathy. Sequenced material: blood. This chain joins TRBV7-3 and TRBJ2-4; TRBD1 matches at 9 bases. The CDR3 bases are TGTGCCAGCAGCCCGGGGACAGGGCGAGGTTTGAGGGACATTCAGTACTTC. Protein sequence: CASSPGTGRGLRDIQYF.